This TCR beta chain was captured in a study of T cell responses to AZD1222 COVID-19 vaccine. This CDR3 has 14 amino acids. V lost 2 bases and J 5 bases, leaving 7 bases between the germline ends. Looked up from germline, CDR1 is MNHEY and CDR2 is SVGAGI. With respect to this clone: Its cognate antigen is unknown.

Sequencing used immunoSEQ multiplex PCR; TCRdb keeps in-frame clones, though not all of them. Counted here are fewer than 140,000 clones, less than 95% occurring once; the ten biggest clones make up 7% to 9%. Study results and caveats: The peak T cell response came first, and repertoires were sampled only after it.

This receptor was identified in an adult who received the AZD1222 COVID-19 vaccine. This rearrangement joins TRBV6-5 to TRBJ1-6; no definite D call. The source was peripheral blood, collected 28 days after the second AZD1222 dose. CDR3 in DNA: TGTGCCAGCAGTTACGGCAAAAATAATTCACCCCTCCACTTT. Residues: CASSYGKNNSPLHF.